This passage covers 18 T cell receptor beta chains from one sample sequenced in a study of cytomegalovirus exposure and HLA in healthy donors. Primers for the PCR totalled 60 Vbeta and 13 Jbeta. Clones were sequenced by immunoSEQ multiplex PCR, and TCRdb holds only the in-frame ones, with some missing. This table has about 160,000 clones, roughly 75% appearing once. Sequencing was done on a sample of PBMCs. Source of these receptors: a male donor in good health and CMV-seronegative.

J is TRBJ2-5 and V is TRBV15; D might be TRBD1 (5 bases). The J call may be in error: the DNA end matches TRBJ2-7 better. CDR1 is LNHNV, CDR2 YYDKDF, per germline (reference sequence). The CDR3 totals 16 residues. The CDR3 region has the DNA TGTGCCACCAGCAGAGATTATGGGCAGGGTAAATACGAGCAGTACTTC. Amino acid sequence: CATSRDYGQGKYEQYF.

This clone was seen a few times. This chain connects TRBV19 to TRBJ2-7; D possibly corresponds to TRBD1 (5 bases). V lost 3 bases, J lost 2 bases, and 11 bases lay in between. CDR1 is LNHDA, CDR2 SQIVND, per germline (reference sequence). The CDR3 spans 14 residues. CDR3 in DNA: TGTGCCAGTAGTATGTCCAGGGTACCCTACGAGCAGTACTTC. It is translated as CASSMSRVPYEQYF.

With respect to this clone: The junction shows a germline mismatch at one end, possibly a read error. Within the sample, other DNA sequences also encode this same CDR3. The chain links TRBV5-1 to TRBJ2-1; possibly TRBD2 for D (6 bases). In germline, CDR1 is SGHRS, CDR2 YFSETQ. CDR3 size: 15 residues. The CDR3 DNA reads as TGTGCCAGCAGCTCGAGCGGGTCTTCCTACAATGAGCAGTTCTTC. Encoded protein: CASSSSGSSYNEQFF. Supplemented by reference TRBV5-1 and TRBJ2-1, the full variable domain reads KAGVTQTPRYLIKTRGQQVTLSCSPISGHRSVSWYQQTPGQGLQFLFEYFSETQRNKGNFPGRFSGRQFSNSRSEMNVSTLELGDSALYLCASSSSGSSYNEQFFGPGTRLTVL.

This clone has just one count. The chain combines TRBV18 with TRBJ2-7; 7 nucleotides match TRBD1. CDR3 length: 13 amino acids. Germline V gives CDR1 KGHSH, CDR2 LQKENI. With 2 bases clipped from V and 3 bases from J, the junction kept 1 base outside the gene matches. The CDR3 sequence is CASSPNRGYEQYF. The CDR3 region has the DNA TGTGCCAGCTCACCAAACAGGGGCTACGAGCAGTACTTC. The full variable domain, completed using reference TRBV18 and TRBJ2-7, is NAGVMQNPRHLVRRRGQEARLRCSPMKGHSHVYWYRQLPEEGLKFMVYLQKENIIDESGMPKERFSAEFPKEGPSILRIQQVVRGDSAAYFCASSPNRGYEQYFGPGTRLTVT.

The rearrangement joins TRBV7-9 to TRBJ1-5, with D maybe TRBD1 (6 bases). CDR1 SEHNR and CDR2 FQNEAQ come from the germline V gene (reference sequence). This CDR3 comprises 15 residues. V lost 5 bases to trimming and J lost 7 bases, with 18 bases between them. CDR3 DNA: TGTGCCAGCAGCGACACAGGGTGGAGCGGCCAGCCCCAGCATTTT. Translating it yields CASSDTGWSGQPQHF.

This clone was seen a few times. The V call is TRBV6-1, the J call TRBJ2-1; 9 nucleotides line up with TRBD2. Trimming removed 3 bases from V and 1 base from J; junction bases left unmatched: 1. The CDR3 is 15 amino acids. Germline loops: CDR1 MNHNS, CDR2 SASEGT. CDR3 in amino acids: CASSDTSGSYNEQFF. The CDR3 nucleotides are TGTGCCAGCAGTGACACTAGCGGGTCCTACAATGAGCAGTTCTTC.

The genes are TRBV15 and TRBJ1-1; 9 nucleotides match TRBD1. The V and J ends lost 1 base and 4 bases, in that order; junction bases with no gene match: 4. Germline V lookup: CDR1 LNHNV, CDR2 YYDKDF (reference sequence). CDR3 length: 15 residues. DNA of the CDR3: TGTGCCACCAGCAGAGGGACAGGGGTCAGCACTGAAGCTTTCTTT. It specifies CATSRGTGVSTEAFF. Full variable domain (rest looked up from reference TRBV15 and TRBJ1-1): DAMVIQNPRYQVTQFGKPVTLSCSQTLNHNVMYWYQQKSSQAPKLLFHYYDKDFNNEADTPDNFQSRRPNTSFCFLDIRSPGLGDTAMYLCATSRGTGVSTEAFFGQGTRLTVV.

The gene calls are TRBV28 and TRBJ2-2, with D perhaps matching TRBD2 (6 bases). V shed 3 bases and J shed 5 bases, with 16 bases lying between them. CDR3 length equals 16 residues. Germline-derived CDR1 and CDR2 are MDHEN and SYDVKM. The CDR3 sequence: CASSFPGVMRTGELFF. CDR3 bases: TGTGCCAGCAGTTTCCCGGGAGTAATGAGGACCGGGGAGCTGTTTTTT.

About this clone: The junction does not match germline at one end; this may be a read error. This chain uses TRBV5-6 with TRBJ1-3, with D uncertain. Germline lookup yields CDR1 SGHDT and CDR2 YYEEEE. The length of the CDR3 is 12 residues. The chain's CDR3 is CASTLSGNTIYF. In DNA, the CDR3 is TGTGCCAGCACCTTGTCGGGAAACACCATATATTTT.

The chain combines TRBV18 with TRBJ1-1; TRBD1 agrees at 7 bases. In germline, CDR1 is KGHSH, CDR2 LQKENI. This CDR3 spans 15 amino acids. The V segment lost 3 bases and the J segment 1 base; nucleotides outside the gene matches: 5. CDR3 in amino acids: CASSPKGARNTEAFF. CDR3 nucleotides: TGTGCCAGCTCACCCAAGGGGGCCCGGAACACTGAAGCTTTCTTT.

J is TRBJ2-7 and V is TRBV6-5; 12 bases align to TRBD2. This CDR3 has 15 residues. Germline V lookup: CDR1 MNHEY, CDR2 SVGAGI. Trimming took 6 bases from V and 7 from J; bases not matched to a gene: 10. CDR3 sequence reads: CASRVSPSGRGEQYF. Written as DNA, the CDR3 is TGTGCCAGCAGGGTTTCCCCTAGCGGGAGGGGTGAGCAGTACTTC.

The gene calls are TRBV5-1 and TRBJ2-3; D is possibly TRBD2 (6 bases). Germline CDR1 and CDR2: SGHRS and YFSETQ. Trimming removed 4 bases at V and 3 bases at J, with 12 bases between. This CDR3 region has 14 residues. The CDR3 nucleotides are TGCGCCAGCAGCAGGCAGGGAGGAACAGATACGCAGTATTTT. Amino acid sequence: CASSRQGGTDTQYF.

J is TRBJ2-7 and V is TRBV9, with a possible D match to TRBD1 (5 bases). Germline assignment: CDR1 SGDLS and CDR2 YYNGEE. V lost 0 bases, J lost 6 bases, and 13 bases lay in between. The CDR3 covers 14 residues. The CDR3 bases are TGTGCCAGCAGCGTAGCGCCTAGGGGCGCCGAGCAGTACTTC. The encoded protein is CASSVAPRGAEQYF.

The chain has TRBV14 and TRBJ2-5; the match to TRBD2 covers 8 bases. CDR3 length: 15 residues. Trimming cost V 3 bases and J 8 bases; bases outside gene matches: 11. Germline CDR1 is SGHDN and CDR2 is FVKESK. CDR3 sequence (DNA): TGTGCCAGCAGCCAGGATTCCGGGACTAGATTCACCCAGTACTTC. The encoded protein is CASSQDSGTRFTQYF.

The chain joins TRBV28 to TRBJ1-4; the D gene is possibly TRBD1 (6 bases). CDR1 MDHEN and CDR2 SYDVKM come from the germline V gene. The CDR3 is made up of 16 amino acids. Deletions cut 8 bases from V and 6 bases from J, with 22 bases between. CDR3 nucleotide sequence: TGTGCCAGCGACTCCGGGGGGGGCAACTCCTATGAAAAACTGTTTTTT. Its protein is CASDSGGGNSYEKLFF.

The rearrangement joins TRBV30 to TRBJ1-5, with D unresolved. Germline lookup yields CDR1 GTSNPN and CDR2 SVGIG (reference sequence). The CDR3 has 13 amino acids. Trimming stripped 2 bases from V and 7 bases from J, with 12 bases between. Written as DNA, the CDR3 is TGTGCCTGGAGTATCCGGGAGAACCAGCCCCAGCATTTT. Its protein is CAWSIRENQPQHF.

This clone was seen a single time. The chain employs TRBV27 and TRBJ2-1; TRBD2 matches at 9 bases. The CDR3 sequence is 15 residues long. Germline lookup yields CDR1 MNHEY and CDR2 SMNVEV (reference sequence). V was pared by 5 bases and J by 8 bases, with 10 bases of the junction left unmatched. CDR3 bases: TGTGCCAGCAGTCCAGTTAGCGGGAGCGCCGATGAGCAGTTCTTC. This gives the protein CASSPVSGSADEQFF.

The rearrangement uses TRBV5-1 and TRBJ1-1, with D tentatively TRBD1 (5 bases). V was pared by 0 bases and J by 4 bases, with 19 bases between. This CDR3 has 17 residues. The germline V gene encodes CDR1 SGHRS and CDR2 YFSETQ. The DNA for the CDR3 is TGCGCCAGCAGCTTGGGCCGTCGGGTACGCGGGGCCACTGAAGCTTTCTTT. Translated, it gives CASSLGRRVRGATEAFF.